What follows are 12 T cell receptor beta chains derived from one specimen sequenced in a study of CD8 T cells in Susac syndrome. RNA amounts of roughly 0.45 to 1 ug underwent reverse transcription with random hexamers. MiXCR was run by TCRdb on the immunoSEQ multiplex PCR reads, yielding one entry per CDR3 protein. The data show under 95,000 distinct CDR3 sequences, about 95% seen once. The sample consisted of CD8+ T cells from PBMCs. These TCRs come from a human donor with Susac syndrome.

The chain carries TRBV12-3 or TRBV12-4 and TRBJ2-3, with a possible D match to TRBD1 (5 bases). V was trimmed by 6 bases and J by 4 bases, leaving 11 bases between them. The CDR3 sequence is 13 residues long. The CDR3 sequence is CASSHQGADTQYF. DNA for the CDR3: TGTGCCAGCAGCCACCAAGGGGCAGATACGCAGTATTTT.

This chain uses TRBV12-3 or TRBV12-4 with TRBJ2-1; 9 bases are shared with TRBD2. The CDR3 length is 14 residues. V shed 4 bases and J 5 bases; nucleotides not matched to a gene: 3. CDR3 protein: CASSWREGNNEQFF. CDR3 nucleotides: TGTGCCAGCAGTTGGCGGGAGGGTAACAATGAGCAGTTCTTC.

J is TRBJ2-7 and V is TRBV5-1; TRBD1 might be the D (6 bases). The CDR3 is 13 amino acids. The V end was cut by 8 bases, the J end by 5 bases, with 17 bases between. Germline V gives CDR1 SGHRS, CDR2 YFSETQ. This CDR3 reads CASHLGAFDEQYF. The CDR3 DNA is TGCGCCAGTCATTTGGGGGCGTTCGACGAGCAGTACTTC.

The rearrangement uses TRBV20-1 and TRBJ2-1; a weak D match, TRBD2 (6 bases). Germline CDR1 reads DFQATT; CDR2 reads SNEGSKA (reference sequence). The CDR3 spans 14 residues. Trimming left V 5 bases short and J 0 bases short, with 11 bases between. CDR3 DNA sequence: TGCAGTGCTGACCGGGAGACCTCCTACAATGAGCAGTTCTTC. This gives the protein CSADRETSYNEQFF.

In nucleotides, the CDR3 is TGTGCCAGCAGCCAAGGCGACCCGCTTTATGCGAGGAACACTGAAGCTTTCTTT. Translating gives CASSQGDPLYARNTEAFF. V gene TRBV4-2 combines with J gene TRBJ1-1; D not resolved. Germline CDR1 and CDR2: LGHNA and YNFKEQ. The CDR3 length is 18 residues. Trimming removed 1 base from V and 1 base from J, with 19 bases in between.

The chain has TRBV29-1 and TRBJ2-3; maybe TRBD2 (5 bases). The CDR3 contains 14 residues. Germline values: CDR1 SQVTM, CDR2 ANQGSEA. V lost 7 bases and J lost 10, with 24 bases in between. The chain's CDR3 is CSANEPGRYDAQYF. Written as DNA, the CDR3 is TGCAGCGCTAACGAACCTGGGAGATACGATGCGCAGTATTTT.

The chain employs TRBV27 and TRBJ1-2; TRBD1 aligns across 7 bases. This CDR3 comprises 17 residues. The junction had 18 bases not matched to a gene; V was cut back by 5 bases and J by 6 bases. Per the germline V gene, CDR1 is MNHEY and CDR2 is SMNVEV (reference sequence). CDR3 loop: CASSPRGQATHPHGYTF. The CDR3 DNA is TGTGCCAGCAGTCCACGCGGACAGGCCACTCATCCCCATGGCTACACCTTC.

This sequence joins TRBV6-6 and TRBJ1-1; D is undetermined. The CDR3 is made up of 13 amino acids. Germline values: CDR1 MNHNY, CDR2 SVGAGI (reference sequence). Trimming stripped 4 bases from V and 2 bases from J, with 8 bases between. The CDR3 DNA reads TGTGCCAGCAGTTCCAACTATAACACTGAAGCTTTCTTT. This gives the protein CASSSNYNTEAFF.

The chain is built from TRBV5-1 and TRBJ2-7, with 11 bases that match TRBD2. The CDR3 sequence is 15 residues long. V dropped 1 base and J dropped 0; count of bases not matched to a gene: 0. The V gene's germline CDR1 is SGHRS and CDR2 YFSETQ. CDR3 protein: CASSLTSGGSYEQYF. In DNA, the CDR3 is TGCGCCAGCAGCTTGACTAGCGGGGGCTCCTACGAGCAGTACTTC.

This clonotype occurred once. The gene calls are TRBV18 and TRBJ2-1; 8 bases are a match to TRBD2. CDR3 length equals 14 residues. CDR1 is KGHSH and CDR2 is LQKENI in the germline V gene. With 6 bases clipped from V and 6 bases from J, the junction kept 7 bases outside the gene matches. CDR3 sequence reads: CASSTGLDGNEQFF. The CDR3 DNA is TGTGCCAGCTCGACGGGACTAGACGGCAATGAGCAGTTCTTC.

V and J are TRBV7-6 and TRBJ2-3; 7 nucleotides agree with TRBD1. The CDR3 totals 15 residues. Germline CDR1 reads SGHVS; CDR2 reads FNYEAQ. The junction had 5 bases not matched to a gene; V was cut back by 5 bases and J by 0 bases. The CDR3 nucleotides are TGTGCCAGCAGCCTGGGACAGCCGAGCACAGATACGCAGTATTTT. Translation gives CASSLGQPSTDTQYF.

The V call is TRBV5-1, the J call TRBJ2-5, with a possible D match to TRBD2 (5 bases). Trimming pared 4 bases from V and 1 base from J, leaving 17 bases between. Germline V gene data show CDR1 as SGHRS and CDR2 as YFSETQ. The CDR3 is 16 residues long. CDR3 bases: TGCGCCAGCAGCCCCATCGTCTCGGGGTCCCAAGAGACCCAGTACTTC. This encodes CASSPIVSGSQETQYF.